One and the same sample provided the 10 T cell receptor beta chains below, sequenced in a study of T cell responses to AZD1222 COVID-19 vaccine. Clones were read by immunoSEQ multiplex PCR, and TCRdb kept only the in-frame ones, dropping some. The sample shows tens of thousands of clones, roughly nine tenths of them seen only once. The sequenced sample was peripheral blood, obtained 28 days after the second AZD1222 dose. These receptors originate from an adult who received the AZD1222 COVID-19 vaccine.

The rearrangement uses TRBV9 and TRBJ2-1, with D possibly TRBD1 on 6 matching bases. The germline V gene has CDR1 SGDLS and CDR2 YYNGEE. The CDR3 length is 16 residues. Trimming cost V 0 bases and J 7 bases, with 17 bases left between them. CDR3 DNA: TGTGCCAGCAGCGTAGGAGGGGGTTCGGGCGGGAATGAGCAGTTCTTC. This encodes CASSVGGGSGGNEQFF.

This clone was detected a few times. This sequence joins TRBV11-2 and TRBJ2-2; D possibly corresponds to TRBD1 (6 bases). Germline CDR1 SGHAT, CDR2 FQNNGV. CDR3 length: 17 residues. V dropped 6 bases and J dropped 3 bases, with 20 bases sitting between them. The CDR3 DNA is TGTGCCAGCAGACGTCCCGGGACAAAGAGGGACACCGGGGAGCTGTTTTTT. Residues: CASRRPGTKRDTGELFF.

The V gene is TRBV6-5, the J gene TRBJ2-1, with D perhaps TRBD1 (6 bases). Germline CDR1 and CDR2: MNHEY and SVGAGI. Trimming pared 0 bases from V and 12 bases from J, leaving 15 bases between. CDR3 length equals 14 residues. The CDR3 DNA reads TGTGCCAGCAGTTACTCGACGACAGGTGGACGGCAGTTCTTC. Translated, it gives CASSYSTTGGRQFF.

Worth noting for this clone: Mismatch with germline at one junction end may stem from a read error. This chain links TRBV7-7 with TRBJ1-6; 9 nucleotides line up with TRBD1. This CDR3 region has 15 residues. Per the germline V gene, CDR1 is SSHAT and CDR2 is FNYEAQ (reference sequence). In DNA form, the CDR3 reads TGTGCTAGCAGCTCCGGACAGGGGCGGAATTCACCCCTCCACTTT. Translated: CASSSGQGRNSPLHF.

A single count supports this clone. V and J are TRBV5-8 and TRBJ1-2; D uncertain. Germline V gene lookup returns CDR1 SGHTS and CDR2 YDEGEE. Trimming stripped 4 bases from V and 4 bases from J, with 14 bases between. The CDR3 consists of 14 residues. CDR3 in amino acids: CASSLGEGIYGYTF. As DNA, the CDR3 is TGTGCCAGCAGCCTCGGGGAGGGAATCTATGGCTACACCTTC.

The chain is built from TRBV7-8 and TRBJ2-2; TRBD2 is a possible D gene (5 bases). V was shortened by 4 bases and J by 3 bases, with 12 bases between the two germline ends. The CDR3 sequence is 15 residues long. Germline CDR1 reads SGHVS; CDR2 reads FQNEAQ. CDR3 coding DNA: TGTGCCAGCAGCTATCGGGGTTGGGACACCGGGGAGCTGTTTTTT. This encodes CASSYRGWDTGELFF.

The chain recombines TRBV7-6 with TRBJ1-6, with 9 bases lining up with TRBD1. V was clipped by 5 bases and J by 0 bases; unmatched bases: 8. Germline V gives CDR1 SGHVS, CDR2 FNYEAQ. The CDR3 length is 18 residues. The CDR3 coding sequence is TGTGCCAGCAGCCCCAAGGACAGGGGAAGCTCCTATAATTCACCCCTCCACTTT. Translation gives CASSPKDRGSSYNSPLHF.

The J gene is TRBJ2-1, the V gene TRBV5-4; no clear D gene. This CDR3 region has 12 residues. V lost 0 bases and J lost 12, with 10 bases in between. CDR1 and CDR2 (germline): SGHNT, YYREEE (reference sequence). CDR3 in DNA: TGTGCCAGCAGCTTGGACAGTAACGGGCAGTTCTTC. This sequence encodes CASSLDSNGQFF. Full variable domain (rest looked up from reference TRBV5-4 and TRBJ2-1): ETGVTQSPTHLIKTRGQQVTLRCSSQSGHNTVSWYQQALGQGPQFIFQYYREEENGRGNFPPRFSGLQFPNYSSELNVNALELDDSALYLCASSLDSNGQFFGPGTRLTVL.

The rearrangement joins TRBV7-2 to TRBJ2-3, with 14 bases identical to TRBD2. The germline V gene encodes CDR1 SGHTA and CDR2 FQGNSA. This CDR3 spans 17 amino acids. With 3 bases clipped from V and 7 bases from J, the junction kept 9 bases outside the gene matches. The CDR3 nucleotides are TGTGCCAGCAGCTTGTTATCCGGGACTAGCGGGGGTAATACGCAGTATTTT. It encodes CASSLLSGTSGGNTQYF.

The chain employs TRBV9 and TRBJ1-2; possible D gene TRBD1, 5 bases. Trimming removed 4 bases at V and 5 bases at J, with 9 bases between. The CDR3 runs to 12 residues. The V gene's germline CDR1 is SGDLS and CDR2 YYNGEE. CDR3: CASSPRGYGYTF. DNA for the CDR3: TGTGCCAGCAGCCCTCGGGGGTATGGCTACACCTTC.